Listed below are T cell receptor beta chains from one sample, sequenced in a study of monozygotic twins with inflammatory bowel disease. Following a re-call of the 5' RACE reads, TCRdb has one entry per CDR3 protein and lacks DNA. Recorded for this sample: around 410,000 distinct CDR3 sequences. Sample: blood. These receptor sequences come from a human donor with ulcerative colitis or Crohn's disease, or a healthy co-twin of an affected twin (not recorded which). The CDR3 runs from the conserved cysteine through the conserved F or W.

TRBJ1-5,TRBV20-1,CSARRVSIIGAVNQPQHF
TRBJ2-4,TRBV3-1,CASSPFLAPKNIQYF
TRBJ1-1,TRBV5-1,CASRLDRANTEAFF
TRBJ1-1,TRBV19,CASITQGLRTEAFF
TRBJ2-2,TRBV25-1,CASSGLSATSANTGELFF
TRBJ2-7,TRBV6-5,CASSYSMGGLYEQYF
TRBJ2-7,TRBV29-1,CSVASPGQGIYEQYF
TRBJ2-2,TRBV27,CASSLRDRADTGELFF
TRBJ2-4,TRBV12-3/TRBV12-4,CASSLRGGMSKNIQYF
TRBJ2-2,TRBV9,CASSGGDRGANTGELFF